This note documents a single T cell receptor beta chain sequence. CDR1 is SGHNT, CDR2 YYREEE, per germline (reference sequence). The CDR3 contains 14 residues. The J segment lost 1 base and the V segment lost 4 bases, leaving 4 bases of the junction unmatched. These data belong to a study of blood T cell repertoires in COVID-19. Across the study: T cells, B-cell-depleted T cells, or PBMCs provided the cDNA or gDNA that served as material.

Profiled with immunoSEQ multiplex PCR; TCRdb holds only in-frame clones, not every one. The sample gives hundreds of thousands of clones, less than 90% of which show up once; 3% to 3.5% is in the top ten. Sequencing was done on a sample of PBMCs or T cells enriched from blood (not recorded which). V usage is TRBV5-4 and J usage is TRBJ1-1; TRBD1 matches 7 bases. This TCR came from a woman in her forties or fifties in a cohort exposed to, infected with or recovered from COVID-19 (not recorded which). This CDR3 is CASSTGTENTEAFF. In DNA, the CDR3 is TGTGCCAGCAGCACAGGGACAGAGAACACTGAAGCTTTCTTT.